The 25 T cell receptor beta chains below come from one sample, sequenced in a study of blood T cell repertoires in COVID-19. Profiled with immunoSEQ multiplex PCR; TCRdb holds only in-frame clones, not every one. The repertoire consists of more than 200,000 clones, with around 90% occurring once and the leading ten covering around 5.1%. Sequenced: peripheral blood. All receptors come from an older woman with COVID-19, enrolled during active disease.

This chain uses TRBV19 with TRBJ1-1; weak D call: TRBD1 (5 bases). Between the trimmed V and J ends, which lost 7 bases and 1 base, there was a span of 10 bases. Looked up from germline, CDR1 is LNHDA and CDR2 is SQIVND (reference sequence). The CDR3 loop spans 13 amino acids. CDR3 region: CASIYTGNTEAFF. The CDR3 DNA is TGTGCCAGTATCTATACAGGGAACACTGAAGCTTTCTTT.

This clone was detected only once. V and J are TRBV29-1 and TRBJ1-2, with TRBD1 matching 9 bases. The trim removed 7 bases at V and 7 bases at J, leaving 7 bases unmatched. The CDR3 runs to 12 residues. Germline CDR1 SQVTM, CDR2 ANQGSEA. CDR3: CSASGQGSGYTF. The CDR3 DNA reads TGCAGCGCCTCGGGACAGGGCTCTGGCTACACCTTC.

The chain carries TRBV7-2 and TRBJ1-1, with TRBD1 matching 8 bases. The CDR3 totals 16 residues. Germline values: CDR1 SGHTA, CDR2 FQGNSA. The V gene end was trimmed by 5 bases and the J gene end by 3 bases; junction bases not matched to a gene: 11. CDR3 loop: CASSREGTGTHTEAFF. CDR3 in DNA: TGTGCCAGCAGCAGAGAAGGGACAGGAACACACACTGAAGCTTTCTTT.

The V and J genes are TRBV11-2 and TRBJ2-7; D may be TRBD2 (7 bases). Trimming took off 1 base at V and 3 bases at J, with 13 bases between the two ends. The germline gives CDR1 SGHAT, CDR2 FQNNGV. CDR3 length: 15 amino acids. The CDR3 here is CASSLGAGAVYEQYF. CDR3 sequence (DNA): TGTGCCAGCAGCTTAGGTGCGGGGGCGGTCTACGAGCAGTACTTC.

V is TRBV7-6 and J is TRBJ2-7; TRBD2 aligns across 8 bases. Germline V gives CDR1 SGHVS, CDR2 FNYEAQ. The CDR3 consists of 15 residues. The V and J ends lost 4 bases and 0 bases, in that order; junction bases with no gene match: 5. The CDR3 DNA reads TGTGCCAGCAGCTCCACTAGCGGAGGCTCCTACGAGCAGTACTTC. This encodes CASSSTSGGSYEQYF.

This clone has a single count. This chain connects TRBV7-9 to TRBJ2-1, with D possibly TRBD2 on 6 matching bases. Trimming pared 3 bases from V and 5 bases from J, leaving 26 bases between. This CDR3 is built from 19 residues. Germline-derived CDR1 and CDR2 are SEHNR and FQNEAQ (reference sequence). The DNA for the CDR3 is TGTGCCAGCAGCTTGGTAGTGGGAGGTTCGGCATCCATAAACAATGAGCAGTTCTTC. This encodes CASSLVVGGSASINNEQFF.

The chain links TRBV10-3 to TRBJ2-7, with 8 bases that match TRBD1. Trimming at V came to 5 bases and at J to 4 bases, leaving 7 bases not matched to a gene. CDR3 length: 14 residues. Germline lookup yields CDR1 ENHRY and CDR2 SYGVKD. CDR3: CAISPDRGWYEQYF. The CDR3 nucleotides are TGTGCCATCAGTCCCGACAGGGGCTGGTACGAGCAGTACTTC.

This CDR3 reads CASREGFGEQFF. As DNA, the CDR3 is TGTGCCAGCAGGGAGGGTTTCGGTGAGCAGTTCTTC. This rearrangement joins TRBV6-4 to TRBJ2-1; tentative D call: TRBD2 (6 bases). Germline V gene lookup returns CDR1 MRHNA and CDR2 SNTAGT. V dropped 6 bases and J dropped 9 bases, with 12 bases sitting between them. The CDR3 is made up of 12 amino acids.

This clone was picked up one time. The chain is built from TRBV28 and TRBJ1-4, with TRBD1 as a possible D gene (5 bases). The CDR3 extends over 14 amino acids. CDR1 and CDR2 from the germline V gene are MDHEN and SYDVKM. V lost 2 bases and J lost 5, with 9 bases in between. CDR3 residues: CASSLLSGNEKLFF. CDR3 nucleotides: TGTGCCAGCAGTTTACTGTCAGGGAATGAAAAACTGTTTTTT.

The chain has TRBV20-1 and TRBJ2-1; 9 bases are a match to TRBD2. Germline-derived CDR1 and CDR2 are DFQATT and SNEGSKA (reference sequence). The CDR3 extends over 15 amino acids. V trimming: 3 bases; J trimming: 9 bases; junction bases outside the gene matches: 12. The DNA for the CDR3 is TGCAGTGCTAGTATCACTAGCGGGTGGGTTAGTGAGCAGTTCTTC. Residues: CSASITSGWVSEQFF.

V usage is TRBV19 and J usage is TRBJ2-7; 7 bases agree with TRBD1. V dropped 5 bases and J dropped 2; count of bases not matched to a gene: 18. Germline loops: CDR1 LNHDA, CDR2 SQIVND (reference sequence). The CDR3 has 18 amino acids. The CDR3 nucleotides are TGTGCCAGTAGTGCTGCCCGGACAGGACCACAAACCGCCTACGAGCAGTACTTC. Its translation: CASSAARTGPQTAYEQYF.

The gene calls are TRBV6-2 or TRBV6-3 and TRBJ1-3; the D gene is possibly TRBD1 (6 bases). V dropped 3 bases and J dropped 0 bases, with 9 bases sitting between them. CDR1 is MNHEY, CDR2 SVGEGT, per germline. This CDR3 region has 15 residues. Here the CDR3 DNA reads TGTGCCAGCAGTTATGGACAGCTCTCTGGAAACACCATATATTTT. Amino acids: CASSYGQLSGNTIYF.

The V call is TRBV11-3, the J call TRBJ2-2, with 8 nucleotides matching TRBD1. J was trimmed by 4 bases and V by 8 bases; bases with no gene match: 9. The length of the CDR3 is 15 residues. Germline values: CDR1 SGHNT, CDR2 YENEEA. CDR3 nucleotides: TGTGCCAGCTTTACGGACAGGGCATGCACCGGGGAGCTGTTTTTT. Translated, it gives CASFTDRACTGELFF. The full variable domain, with the rest looked up from reference TRBV11-3 and TRBJ2-2, is EAGVVQSPRYKIIEKKQPVAFWCNPISGHNTLYWYLQNLGQGPELLIRYENEEAVDDSQLPKDRFSAERLKGVDSTLKIQPAELGDSAVYLCASFTDRACTGELFFGEGSRLTVL.

The gene calls are TRBV28 and TRBJ2-7, with a weak D call TRBD1 (6 bases). Trimming left V 3 bases short and J 2 bases short, with 20 bases between. Germline V gene sequence: CDR1 MDHEN, CDR2 SYDVKM. The CDR3 is made up of 17 amino acids. The CDR3, as DNA: TGTGCCAGCAGTTTCAGCTTAAGGCAGGGGTCCACCTACGAGCAGTACTTC. Translation gives CASSFSLRQGSTYEQYF.

The genes are TRBV5-5 and TRBJ1-2; 10 bases are shared with TRBD1. Germline V lookup: CDR1 SGHKS, CDR2 YYEKEE (reference sequence). V was pared by 0 bases and J by 2 bases, with 1 base of the junction left unmatched. The CDR3 is made up of 15 amino acids. CDR3 nucleotide sequence: TGTGCCAGCAGCTTGGCGGGACAGGGGAACTATGGCTACACCTTC. Its translation: CASSLAGQGNYGYTF. Looking up the rest from reference TRBV5-5 and TRBJ1-2 gives the full variable domain: DAGVTQSPTHLIKTRGQQVTLRCSPISGHKSVSWYQQVLGQGPQFIFQYYEKEERGRGNFPDRFSARQFPNYSSELNVNALLLGDSALYLCASSLAGQGNYGYTFGSGTRLTVV.

CDR3 loop: CASSAITGGAEAFF. The CDR3 DNA reads as TGTGCCAGCAGCGCCATTACAGGAGGGGCTGAAGCTTTCTTT. The V gene is TRBV9, the J gene TRBJ1-1, with D possibly TRBD1 on 5 matching bases. CDR3 length equals 14 residues. In germline, CDR1 is SGDLS, CDR2 YYNGEE. V was trimmed by 3 bases and J by 6 bases, leaving 15 bases between them.

The chain carries TRBV7-9 and TRBJ2-7; TRBD1 matches at 7 bases. With V trimmed by 5 bases and J by 5 bases, 3 bases remained unmatched. CDR1 SEHNR and CDR2 FQNEAQ come from the germline V gene (reference sequence). This CDR3 region has 12 residues. CDR3 DNA sequence: TGTGCCAGCAGCCTGACAGGGCACGAGCAGTACTTC. Its translation: CASSLTGHEQYF. The whole variable domain, filled in from reference TRBV7-9 and TRBJ2-7, reads DTGVSQNPRHKITKRGQNVTFRCDPISEHNRLYWYRQTLGQGPEFLTYFQNEAQLEKSRLLSDRFSAERPKGSFSTLEIQRTEQGDSAMYLCASSLTGHEQYFGPGTRLTVT.

The CDR3 reads CASSQGDRGNQPQHF. The DNA for the CDR3 is TGTGCCAGCAGCCAGGGTGACAGGGGCAATCAGCCCCAGCATTTT. The rearrangement links TRBV3-1 (or the pseudogene TRBV3-2) to TRBJ1-5; 7 positions agree with TRBD1. The germline V gene encodes CDR1 LGHDT and CDR2 YNNKEL (reference sequence). The CDR3 is 15 amino acids. Unmatched junction bases numbered 4, after V lost 3 bases and J lost 2 bases.

This clone has just one count. The rearrangement uses TRBV12-5 and TRBJ1-1; D is uncertain. The V end was cut by 1 base, the J end by 1 base, with 10 bases between. Germline V gives CDR1 LGHNT, CDR2 FRNRAP. The CDR3 runs to 15 residues. The CDR3 region has the DNA TGTGCTAGTGGTTTGGGTAACAGCGGGAACACTGAAGCTTTCTTT. The encoded protein is CASGLGNSGNTEAFF.

V usage is TRBV12-3 or TRBV12-4 and J usage is TRBJ2-1, with TRBD2 as a possible D gene (6 bases). V lost 2 bases to trimming and J lost 10 bases, with 6 bases between them. This CDR3 is built from 11 residues. CDR3 coding DNA: TGTGCCAGCAGTTTAAGCGGGGAGCAGTTCTTC. This codes for CASSLSGEQFF.

The V gene is TRBV24-1, the J gene TRBJ2-5; the D gene is possibly TRBD2 (6 bases). Germline lookup yields CDR1 KGHDR and CDR2 SFDVKD. The CDR3 has 11 amino acids. With 2 bases removed from V and 9 bases from J, the gap between germline ends came to 6 bases. The DNA for the CDR3 is TGTGCCACCAGTGATTGGGGGGCCCAGTACTTC. Translation: CATSDWGAQYF.

This clone came up once. This chain connects TRBV7-2 to TRBJ2-2; D not resolved. Between the trimmed V and J ends, which lost 6 bases and 0 bases, there was a span of 8 bases. The CDR3 is 14 amino acids. Germline loops: CDR1 SGHTA, CDR2 FQGNSA. CDR3 sequence: CASREQPNTGELFF. CDR3 DNA sequence: TGTGCCAGCAGGGAGCAACCGAACACCGGGGAGCTGTTTTTT.

This rearrangement joins TRBV30 to TRBJ1-5, with D possibly matching TRBD1 (5 bases). The CDR3 loop spans 12 amino acids. Deletions cut 2 bases from V and 6 bases from J, with 8 bases between. Germline assignment: CDR1 GTSNPN and CDR2 SVGIG (reference sequence). In DNA, the CDR3 is TGTGCCTGGAGTTTCCAGGGTCAGCCCCAGCATTTT. Its protein is CAWSFQGQPQHF. Variable domain in full (rest from reference TRBV30 and TRBJ1-5): SQTIHQWPATLVQPVGSPLSLECTVEGTSNPNLYWYRQAAGRGLQLLFYSVGIGQISSEVPQNLSASRPQDRQFILSSKKLLLSDSGFYLCAWSFQGQPQHFGDGTRLSIL.

As to this clone: Being one base from a much bigger clone, this may be a read error. CDR3: CASSLVGMNTEAFF. CDR3 bases: TGTGCCAGCAGCTTAGTCGGGATGAACACTGAAGCTTTCTTT. The rearrangement links TRBV7-9 to TRBJ1-1; no reliable D call. The germline V gene encodes CDR1 SEHNR and CDR2 FQNEAQ (reference sequence). This CDR3 is built from 14 residues. The ends were cut back, 1 base at V and 0 bases at J, with 6 bases in the middle.

This rearrangement joins TRBV3-1 (or the pseudogene TRBV3-2) to TRBJ1-5, with a weak D call TRBD1 (5 bases). V was trimmed by 0 bases and J by 6 bases, leaving 12 bases between them. The CDR3 spans 15 residues. The germline CDR1 and CDR2 sequences are LGHDT and YNNKEL (reference sequence). The chain's CDR3 is CASSQDMTRGQPQHF. DNA for the CDR3: TGTGCCAGCAGCCAAGACATGACTAGGGGTCAGCCCCAGCATTTT.